These 25 T cell receptor beta chains came from one sample sequenced in a study of T cells expressing NK-cell markers. TCRdb derives one entry per CDR3 protein from the 5' RACE reads, leaving out DNA. In total, the table holds fewer than 550,000 distinct CDR3 sequences. The sequenced material came from blood T cells: a sorted CD56 or NKG2C T cell subset, CD4+ or CD8+ T cells, or bulk PBMC T cells (not recorded which). The receptors were gathered from a woman aged 50 to 65 in good health.

The chain employs TRBV5-1 and TRBJ1-1; TCRdb indicates TRBD1, and absent DNA this call remains unverified. This CDR3 contains 17 residues. The V gene's germline CDR1 is SGHRS and CDR2 YFSETQ. The CDR3 loop is CASSLIPLTDPGAEAFF.

This chain connects TRBV5-1 to TRBJ2-1; as DNA is missing, the TRBD2 call by TCRdb cannot be tested. CDR3 size: 15 residues. Germline V gives CDR1 SGHRS, CDR2 YFSETQ. The CDR3 loop reads CASSLVLAGTHEQFF.

The chain employs TRBV24-1 and TRBJ2-1; TCRdb selects TRBD1, and the lack of DNA leaves this call unchecked. Germline lookup yields CDR1 KGHDR and CDR2 SFDVKD. CDR3 length: 16 amino acids. The CDR3 loop is CATSDFKGRGNNEQFF.

The V and J genes are TRBV5-6 and TRBJ2-1; as DNA is missing, the TRBD2 call by TCRdb cannot be tested. This CDR3 spans 17 amino acids. Germline V CDR1 and CDR2: SGHDT, YYEEEE. CDR3 region: CASSLEAGISSYNEQFF.

The J gene is TRBJ2-1, the V gene TRBV21-1; checking the TCRdb D call of TRBD1 is not possible without DNA. TRBV21-1 constitutes a pseudogene. The CDR3 loop spans 16 amino acids. The CDR3 region is CASSKWAGFPYNEQFF.

This chain joins TRBV24-1 and TRBJ2-7; without DNA, the TCRdb call of TRBD1 cannot be checked. CDR1 KGHDR and CDR2 SFDVKD come from the germline V gene. The CDR3 covers 14 residues. The CDR3 sequence: CATSDSPGQPEQYF.

This CDR3 reads CATRSRADTQYF. The chain is built from TRBV10-3 and TRBJ2-3; TCRdb picks TRBD1, but there is no DNA to check that call. Germline V gene data show CDR1 as ENHRY and CDR2 as SYGVKD. CDR3 length: 12 residues.

This chain uses TRBV19 with TRBJ2-5; lacking DNA, the TRBD2 call made by TCRdb goes unchecked. The germline V gene has CDR1 LNHDA and CDR2 SQIVND (reference sequence). This CDR3 region has 14 residues. This chain's CDR3 is CASATSGGGETQYF.

The chain has TRBV2 and TRBJ2-5; absent DNA, TCRdb's TRBD2 call cannot be checked. The CDR3 spans 14 residues. Germline CDR1 is SNHLY and CDR2 is FYNNEI. CDR3 protein: CASSGGPIQETQYF. Filled out from reference TRBV2 and TRBJ2-5, the complete variable domain reads EPEVTQTPSHQVTQMGQEVILRCVPISNHLYFYWYRQILGQKVEFLVSFYNNEISEKSEIFDDQFSVERPDGSNFTLKIRSTKLEDSAMYFCASSGGPIQETQYFGPGTRLLVL.

The gene calls are TRBV10-3 and TRBJ1-1; TCRdb reports TRBD1, a call that lacks DNA to check it against. Germline CDR1 reads ENHRY; CDR2 reads SYGVKD. The CDR3 is made up of 13 amino acids. The CDR3 region is CAIREDRNSEAFF.

The chain couples TRBV5-1 to TRBJ1-5. Germline-derived CDR1 and CDR2 are SGHRS and YFSETQ. This CDR3 is 14 amino acids long. CDR3 residues: CASSLDAVNQPQHF.

V and J are TRBV4-2 and TRBJ2-1. The length of the CDR3 is 13 residues. The germline gives CDR1 LGHNA, CDR2 YNFKEQ. CDR3 region: CASSQEPGDFRFF.

The rearrangement uses TRBV20-1 and TRBJ2-5. Germline-derived CDR1 and CDR2 are DFQATT and SNEGSKA (reference sequence). The CDR3 runs 13 residues. CDR3 in amino acids: CSAKGTFLETQYF.

This chain uses TRBV9 with TRBJ2-1; TCRdb gives TRBD2 as the D gene, but with no DNA this cannot be confirmed. Germline-derived CDR1 and CDR2 are SGDLS and YYNGEE. The CDR3 loop spans 13 amino acids. This chain's CDR3 is CASKAGGYNEQFF.

The chain uses TRBV5-6 and TRBJ1-1; no DNA is available, so the TRBD1 call from TCRdb remains unchecked. The CDR3 runs 15 residues. Germline CDR1 and CDR2: SGHDT and YYEEEE. CDR3 residues: CASSLERRGGPEAFF. The complete variable domain, with remaining parts taken from reference TRBV5-6 and TRBJ1-1, reads DAGVTQSPTHLIKTRGQQVTLRCSPKSGHDTVSWYQQALGQGPQFIFQYYEEEERQRGNFPDRFSGHQFPNYSSELNVNALLLGDSALYLCASSLERRGGPEAFFGQGTRLTVV.

The chain is built from TRBV24-1 and TRBJ2-5. The CDR3 extends over 15 amino acids. Germline CDR1 reads KGHDR; CDR2 reads SFDVKD. CDR3 amino acids: CATSDFWEYQETQYF.

CDR3 in amino acids: CSAPLGGSSKDTQYF. The rearrangement uses TRBV20-1 and TRBJ2-3; the TCRdb call, TRBD1, lacks DNA for checking. The germline V gene encodes CDR1 DFQATT and CDR2 SNEGSKA (reference sequence). This CDR3 region has 15 residues.

The chain joins TRBV10-3 to TRBJ2-3; TCRdb's D gene call, TRBD2, goes unchecked for lack of DNA. The length of the CDR3 is 16 residues. Germline CDR1 ENHRY, CDR2 SYGVKD. The CDR3 is CAISEPQGGPKYTQYF.

The chain is built from TRBV7-8 and TRBJ2-3; with no DNA, the TCRdb D assignment of TRBD1 cannot be verified. Germline assignment: CDR1 SGHVS and CDR2 FQNEAQ. CDR3 length: 16 residues. The CDR3 spells CASSLWDMSSTDTQYF.

The chain couples TRBV11-2 to TRBJ2-1; no DNA is available, so the TRBD1 call from TCRdb remains unchecked. The CDR3 consists of 13 residues. Germline V gene lookup returns CDR1 SGHAT and CDR2 FQNNGV. The CDR3 spells CASRPPKRDEQFF.

This rearrangement joins TRBV15 to TRBJ1-3; TCRdb returns TRBD1, unconfirmable since there is no DNA. Germline V CDR1 and CDR2: LNHNV, YYDKDF (reference sequence). This CDR3 contains 18 residues. CDR3 amino acids: CATSRDAATFRSGNTIYF. The complete variable domain, with remaining parts taken from reference TRBV15 and TRBJ1-3, reads DAMVIQNPRYQVTQFGKPVTLSCSQTLNHNVMYWYQQKSSQAPKLLFHYYDKDFNNEADTPDNFQSRRPNTSFCFLDIRSPGLGDTAMYLCATSRDAATFRSGNTIYFGEGSWLTVV.

CDR3 loop: CSVVPGEETQYF. The chain joins TRBV29-1 to TRBJ2-5; with no DNA, the TCRdb D assignment of TRBD1 cannot be verified. CDR1 and CDR2 from the germline V gene are SQVTM and ANQGSEA. The CDR3 runs to 12 residues.

The J gene is TRBJ2-4, the V gene TRBV10-3; TCRdb's D gene call, TRBD1, goes unchecked for lack of DNA. The length of the CDR3 is 15 residues. The germline CDR1 and CDR2 sequences are ENHRY and SYGVKD. This CDR3 reads CAISEPGTRENIQYF.

The genes are TRBV15 and TRBJ1-1. CDR1 and CDR2 (germline): LNHNV, YYDKDF (reference sequence). CDR3 length: 15 residues. The CDR3 loop is CATSRGGNMNTEAFF. Together with reference TRBV15 and TRBJ1-1, the CDR3 gives the full variable domain: DAMVIQNPRYQVTQFGKPVTLSCSQTLNHNVMYWYQQKSSQAPKLLFHYYDKDFNNEADTPDNFQSRRPNTSFCFLDIRSPGLGDTAMYLCATSRGGNMNTEAFFGQGTRLTVV.

The V call is TRBV11-2, the J call TRBJ1-2; the D gene TCRdb calls, TRBD1, cannot be checked with no DNA. CDR3 length equals 16 residues. CDR1 is SGHAT and CDR2 is FQNNGV in the germline V gene. CDR3 sequence: CASSSDRVAGSYGYTF.